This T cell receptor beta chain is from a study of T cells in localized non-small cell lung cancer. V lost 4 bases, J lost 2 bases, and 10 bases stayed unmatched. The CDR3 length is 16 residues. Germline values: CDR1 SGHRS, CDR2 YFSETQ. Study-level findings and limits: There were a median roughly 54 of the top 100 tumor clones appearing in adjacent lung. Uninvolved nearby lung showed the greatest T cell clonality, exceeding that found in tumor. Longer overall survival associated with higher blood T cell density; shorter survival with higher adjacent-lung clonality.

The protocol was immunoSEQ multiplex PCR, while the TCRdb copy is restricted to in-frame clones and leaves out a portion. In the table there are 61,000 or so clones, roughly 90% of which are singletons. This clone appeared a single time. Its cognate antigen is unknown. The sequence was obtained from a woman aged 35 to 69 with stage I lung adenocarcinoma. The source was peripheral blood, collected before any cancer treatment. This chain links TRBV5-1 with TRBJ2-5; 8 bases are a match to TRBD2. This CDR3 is CASSPNYAGGQETQYF. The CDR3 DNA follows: TGCGCCAGCAGCCCCAACTACGCGGGGGGACAAGAGACCCAGTACTTC.